This T cell receptor (beta chain) was recorded in a study of long-term antiretroviral therapy in people with HIV. Runs used v3.0 of the immunoSEQ assay and were done at survey level. Some clones are missing from TCRdb's copy, which holds only in-frame ones; the method was immunoSEQ multiplex PCR. The table has about 28,000 clones, 75% to 90% seen once; the top ten hold approximately 8.3%. Looked up from germline, CDR1 is MDHEN and CDR2 is SYDVKM. Germline trimming cut 3 bases from V and 5 bases from J; bases unmatched to any gene: 9. This CDR3 spans 15 amino acids. This material consisted of unsorted PBMCs, taken 3.2 years before starting antiretroviral therapy. The chain is built from TRBV28 and TRBJ2-5, with 7 bases fitting TRBD2. The receptor comes from a man aged 50 or older with HIV. CDR3 nucleotides: TGTGCCAGCAGTTTGGTCGGGGGAGGGGTGGAGACCCAGTACTTC. This encodes CASSLVGGGVETQYF.